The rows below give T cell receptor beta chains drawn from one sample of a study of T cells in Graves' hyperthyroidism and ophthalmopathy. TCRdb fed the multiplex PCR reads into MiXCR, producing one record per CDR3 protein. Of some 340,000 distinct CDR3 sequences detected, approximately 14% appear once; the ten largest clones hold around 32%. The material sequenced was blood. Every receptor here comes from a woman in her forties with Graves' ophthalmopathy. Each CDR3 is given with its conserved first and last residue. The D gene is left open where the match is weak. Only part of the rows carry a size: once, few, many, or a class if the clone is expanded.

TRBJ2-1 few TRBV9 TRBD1 CASSARGLEYNEQFF TGTGCCAGCAGCGCCAGGGGGCTGGAATACAATGAGCAGTTCTTC
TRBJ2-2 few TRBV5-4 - CASSSSAKGPGLSGELFF TGTGCCAGCAGCTCCAGTGCAAAAGGACCGGGTTTGTCCGGGGAGCTGTTTTTT
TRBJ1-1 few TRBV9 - CASSVARPGSLMNTEAFF TGTGCCAGCAGCGTAGCTAGGCCGGGGTCCCTCATGAACACTGAAGCTTTCTTT
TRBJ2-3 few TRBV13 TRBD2 CASTYPGGGDTQYF TGTGCCAGCACCTACCCCGGGGGGGGAGATACGCAGTATTTT
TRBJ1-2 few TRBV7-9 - CASSLAKPYGYTF TGTGCCAGCAGCTTAGCCAAACCGTATGGCTACACCTTC
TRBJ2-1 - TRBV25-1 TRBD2 CASTTGGGGNEQFF TGTGCCAGCACAACGGGGGGGGGTGGCAATGAGCAGTTCTTC
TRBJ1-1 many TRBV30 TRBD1 CAWSKRGTAMNTEAFF TGTGCCTGGAGTAAACGGGGGACAGCCATGAACACTGAAGCTTTCTTT
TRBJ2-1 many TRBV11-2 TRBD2 CASSPGAGGPTNEQFF TGTGCCAGCAGCCCTGGAGCGGGAGGGCCGACGAATGAGCAGTTCTTC
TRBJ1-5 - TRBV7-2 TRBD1 CASSPQTGSSYQPQHF TGTGCCAGCAGCCCTCAGACAGGGTCGAGCTATCAGCCCCAGCATTTT
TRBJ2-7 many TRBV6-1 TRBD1 CASSDQRPFGRGLPYEQYF TGTGCCAGCAGTGACCAGCGCCCCTTCGGCAGGGGGCTCCCCTACGAGCAGTACTTC
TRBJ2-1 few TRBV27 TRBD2 CASRALAGGGNEQFF TGTGCCAGCAGGGCACTAGCGGGGGGGGGTAATGAGCAGTTCTTC
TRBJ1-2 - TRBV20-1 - CSASFSNYGYTF TGCAGTGCTAGTTTCTCTAACTATGGCTACACCTTC
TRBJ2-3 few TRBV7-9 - CASSLAVDTQYF TGTGCCAGCAGCTTAGCCGTGGATACGCAGTATTTT
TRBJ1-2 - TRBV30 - CAWRGPAGGVMNGYTF TGTGCCTGGAGAGGCCCCGCTGGGGGGGTAATGAATGGCTACACCTTC
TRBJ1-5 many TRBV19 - CASSIDPYGGQPQHF TGTGCCAGTAGTATAGACCCTTATGGGGGGCAGCCCCAGCATTTT
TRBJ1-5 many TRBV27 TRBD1 CASRQGPGSHQPQHF TGTGCCAGCCGACAGGGCCCCGGGAGCCATCAGCCCCAGCATTTT
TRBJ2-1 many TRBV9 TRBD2 CASSALAGGYEQFF TGTGCCAGCAGCGCACTAGCGGGAGGGTATGAGCAGTTCTTC
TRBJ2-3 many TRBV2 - CASSGLARDTQYF TGTGCCAGCAGTGGGCTAGCGAGAGATACGCAGTATTTT
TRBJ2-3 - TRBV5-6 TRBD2 CASSSGGVLTDTQYF TGTGCCAGCAGCTCCGGGGGGGTCCTCACAGATACGCAGTATTTT
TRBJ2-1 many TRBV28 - CASSLEKPNEQFF TGTGCCAGCAGTTTAGAGAAACCCAATGAGCAGTTCTTC
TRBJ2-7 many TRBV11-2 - CASSLKSKGAYEQYF TGTGCCAGCAGCTTAAAGAGTAAGGGCGCCTACGAGCAGTACTTC
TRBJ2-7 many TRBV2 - CASSDEGYPYEQYF TGTGCCAGCAGTGACGAGGGGTACCCCTACGAGCAGTACTTC
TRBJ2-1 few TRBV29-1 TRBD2 CSPQTSDNEQFF TGCAGTCCCCAGACTAGCGACAATGAGCAGTTCTTC
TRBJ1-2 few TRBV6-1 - CASIVGSLNYGYTF TGTGCCAGCATCGTAGGGTCCCTTAACTATGGCTACACCTTC
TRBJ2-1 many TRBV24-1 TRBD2 CATSDFVGTSGGRQFF TGTGCCACCAGTGATTTCGTAGGGACTAGCGGGGGGCGGCAGTTCTTC
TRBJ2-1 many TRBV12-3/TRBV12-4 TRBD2 CASSLGKRGASSYNEQFF TGTGCCAGCAGTTTGGGAAAGCGGGGGGCCTCATCTTACAATGAGCAGTTCTTC
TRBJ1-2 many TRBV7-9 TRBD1 CASTRAGTGGIYYGYTF TGTGCCAGCACCAGGGCCGGGACAGGGGGTATTTACTATGGCTACACCTTC